The present T cell receptor beta chain was sequenced within a study of early stage breast cancer tumors. The table came from immunoSEQ multiplex PCR; TCRdb's copy has only in-frame clones and leaves some out. There are about 58,000 clones in the sample; 60% to 85% occur only once, and around 3.7% lies in the top ten. Findings and caveats of the study: Most shared enriched TCRB sequences were commonly generated ones. Tumors had approximately 2.5-fold higher T cell density than normal breast.

CDR3 length equals 17 residues. Germline V gene sequence: CDR1 SNHLY, CDR2 FYNNEI. V shed 0 bases, J shed 6 bases, and the junction held 11 bases outside the gene matches. A remark on this clone: Its target is unknown.

The clonotype was recovered from a person aged 25 to 40 with breast cancer. Sequences were obtained from blood. The gene calls are TRBV2 and TRBJ2-1; TRBD2 matches 7 bases. The CDR3 loop reads CASSEAGGSGGRNEQFF. The CDR3 coding sequence is TGTGCCAGCAGTGAAGCTGGCGGGTCGGGGGGACGCAATGAGCAGTTCTTC.